The 21 T cell receptor beta chains in this list originate from one sample, sequenced in a study of patients and donors after allogeneic stem cell transplantation. TCRdb passed the RT-PCR reads through MiXCR, listing each CDR3 protein once. The sample holds hundreds of thousands of distinct CDR3 sequences, 16% seen once. Specimen: blood, either unsorted or a sorted T cell fraction (not recorded which). The receptors shown here come from a human donor who was either an allogeneic HSCT recipient or a stem cell or donor lymphocyte infusion donor (not recorded which). It is not recorded whose cells these are; they may come from a transplant donor.

This clonotype has a handful of counts. This rearrangement joins TRBV15 to TRBJ2-7; D remains unclear. Trimming cost V 2 bases and J 4 bases, with 18 bases left between them. This CDR3 has 16 amino acids. CDR1 and CDR2 from the germline V gene are LNHNV and YYDKDF (reference sequence). Here the CDR3 reads CATSRSPGRRRYEQYF. CDR3 bases: TGTGCCACCAGCAGATCCCCCGGACGACGACGGTACGAGCAGTACTTC.

CDR3 in amino acids: CASGLTPGQSFTDTQYF. CDR3 bases: TGTGCTAGTGGTTTGACGCCGGGACAGTCCTTCACAGATACGCAGTATTTT. The gene calls are TRBV12-5 and TRBJ2-3; 7 bases are a match to TRBD1. Looked up from germline, CDR1 is LGHNT and CDR2 is FRNRAP. V was pared by 2 bases and J by 2 bases, with 10 bases of the junction left unmatched. The CDR3 has 17 amino acids.

This rearrangement joins TRBV19 to TRBJ2-1, with D possibly TRBD1 on 6 matching bases. The CDR3 has 15 residues. CDR1 is LNHDA and CDR2 is SQIVND in the germline V gene (reference sequence). The V gene lost 7 bases and the J gene lost 0 bases, with 13 bases spanning the gap. CDR3 coding DNA: TGTGCCAGTACAGCCCTAGGGGGCTCCTACAATGAGCAGTTCTTC. Translated, it gives CASTALGGSYNEQFF.

This clonotype has just a few counts. J is TRBJ2-7 and V is TRBV20-1; 9 bases map to TRBD1. In germline, CDR1 is DFQATT, CDR2 SNEGSKA (reference sequence). The CDR3 is 15 residues long. After removal of 1 base from V and 1 base from J, the junction contained 5 bases not matched to a gene. This chain's CDR3 is CSARGGTGRSYEQYF. The CDR3 nucleotides read TGCAGTGCTAGAGGCGGGACAGGGAGATCCTACGAGCAGTACTTC.

The chain uses TRBV6-6 and TRBJ1-4; D gene unclear. The CDR3 extends over 12 amino acids. V lost 6 bases and J 8 bases, leaving 10 bases between the germline ends. Germline V lookup: CDR1 MNHNY, CDR2 SVGAGI (reference sequence). CDR3 region: CASRLDREKLFF. CDR3 DNA: TGTGCCAGCAGGTTGGACCGGGAAAAACTGTTTTTT.

This clonotype turned up a few times. The gene calls are TRBV7-3 and TRBJ2-2, with unresolved D. V shed 5 bases and J shed 5 bases, with 9 bases lying between them. The CDR3 sequence is 13 residues long. CDR1 SGHTA and CDR2 FQGTGA come from the germline V gene. This chain's CDR3 is CASSPKQTGELFF. The CDR3 DNA sequence: TGTGCCAGCAGCCCCAAACAGACCGGGGAGCTGTTTTTT.

This clonotype has just a few counts. This sequence joins TRBV29-1 and TRBJ2-3; no firm D call. Trimming removed 7 bases at V and 4 bases at J, with 6 bases between. CDR3 length: 10 residues. Germline V gives CDR1 SQVTM, CDR2 ANQGSEA. The CDR3 sequence is CSGEADTQYF. In DNA, the CDR3 is TGCAGCGGCGAGGCAGATACGCAGTATTTT.

The gene calls are TRBV10-3 and TRBJ2-4, with D unclear. Trimming removed 6 bases at V and 8 bases at J, with 11 bases between. The CDR3 loop spans 12 amino acids. Germline V gene sequence: CDR1 ENHRY, CDR2 SYGVKD. CDR3 sequence (DNA): TGTGCCATCAGGGACCCACGGGACATTCAGTACTTC. Translating it yields CAIRDPRDIQYF.

J is TRBJ1-2 and V is TRBV15; 9 bases agree with TRBD1. The CDR3 totals 13 residues. V shed 7 bases and J 3 bases; nucleotides not matched to a gene: 3. Germline V gene lookup returns CDR1 LNHNV and CDR2 YYDKDF (reference sequence). CDR3 in amino acids: CATMGQGDYGYTF. CDR3 DNA: TGTGCCACCATGGGACAGGGAGACTATGGCTACACCTTC.

The V gene is TRBV5-1, the J gene TRBJ2-1; 11 bases line up with TRBD1. The CDR3 runs 15 residues. J gave up 5 bases and V 5 bases, and 6 bases lay outside the gene matches. The germline CDR1 and CDR2 sequences are SGHRS and YFSETQ. The CDR3: CASSSGTGGNNEQFF. The CDR3 nucleotides are TGCGCCAGCAGTTCCGGGACAGGGGGGAACAATGAGCAGTTCTTC.

This clonotype was observed a handful of times. This sequence joins TRBV4-3 and TRBJ2-2, with D tentatively TRBD2 (5 bases). The germline V and J ends were trimmed by 1 base and 0 bases, with 12 bases remaining between them. The CDR3 runs 17 residues. The V gene's germline CDR1 is LGHNA and CDR2 YSLEER. The CDR3 here is CASSQVAGESNTGELFF. DNA for the CDR3: TGCGCCAGCAGCCAAGTGGCCGGGGAATCGAACACCGGGGAGCTGTTTTTT.

This clonotype was seen at least ten times. In DNA form, the CDR3 reads TGTGCCAGCAGGCCCATGGCTGGAAACACCATATATTTT. Its translation is CASRPMAGNTIYF. The V and J genes are TRBV6-1 and TRBJ1-3; no clear D. Trimming stripped 6 bases from V and 2 bases from J, with 8 bases between. The CDR3 totals 13 residues. From germline, CDR1 is MNHNS and CDR2 SASEGT.

The chain recombines TRBV6-2 or TRBV6-3 with TRBJ1-2; the D gene is possibly TRBD1 (5 bases). Trimming took off 4 bases at V and 0 bases at J, with 18 bases between the two ends. The CDR3 consists of 17 residues. The V gene's germline CDR1 is MNHEY and CDR2 SVGEGT. CDR3 in amino acids: CASSFDLRDLTNYGYTF. The CDR3 DNA is TGTGCCAGCAGTTTCGATCTCCGGGACCTAACTAACTATGGCTACACCTTC.

This clonotype was found a few times. V gene TRBV7-2 combines with J gene TRBJ2-5; 9 nucleotides match TRBD1. This CDR3 has 17 amino acids. The germline V gene encodes CDR1 SGHTA and CDR2 FQGNSA. With V trimmed by 1 base and J by 4 bases, 10 bases remained unmatched. The CDR3 nucleotides are TGTGCCAGCAGCTTAGGTCCGGGACAGGGACGAGGAGAGACCCAGTACTTC. This translates into CASSLGPGQGRGETQYF. Full variable domain (rest looked up from reference TRBV7-2 and TRBJ2-5): GAGVSQSPSNKVTEKGKDVELRCDPISGHTALYWYRQSLGQGLEFLIYFQGNSAPDKSGLPSDRFSAERTGGSVSTLTIQRTQQEDSAVYLCASSLGPGQGRGETQYFGPGTRLLVL.

The chain's CDR3 is CASNLAGQGQPQHF. DNA for the CDR3: TGTGCCAGTAATCTCGCAGGCCAGGGTCAGCCCCAGCATTTT. The chain uses TRBV19 and TRBJ1-5; D may be TRBD1 (5 bases). This CDR3 region has 14 residues. Deletions cut 7 bases from V and 6 bases from J, with 16 bases between. Germline loops: CDR1 LNHDA, CDR2 SQIVND (reference sequence).

V and J are TRBV6-1 and TRBJ2-1; 9 bases are a match to TRBD2. The length of the CDR3 is 15 residues. From germline, CDR1 is MNHNS and CDR2 SASEGT. V was pared by 7 bases and J by 9 bases, with 13 bases of the junction left unmatched. CDR3 protein: CASKVSGRKYAEQFF. CDR3 nucleotides: TGTGCCAGCAAAGTTAGCGGGAGAAAGTACGCTGAGCAGTTCTTC.

This clonotype was found many times. The junction does not match germline at one end; this may be a read error. This sequence joins TRBV4-1 and TRBJ2-5; D uncertain. CDR1 is MGHRA and CDR2 is YSYEKL in the germline V gene. The CDR3 has 12 residues. This CDR3 reads CASSQDLETQYF. CDR3 in DNA: TGTGCCAGCAGCCAAGATTTGGAGACCCAGTACTTC.

The CDR3 is CAWGLDLGTQYF. The CDR3 DNA follows: TGTGCCTGGGGCCTGGATCTAGGGACCCAGTACTTC. The chain recombines TRBV30 with TRBJ2-5, with D unclear. The V end was cut by 5 bases, the J end by 7 bases, with 14 bases between. CDR1 GTSNPN and CDR2 SVGIG come from the germline V gene (reference sequence). The CDR3 length is 12 residues. The complete variable domain, with remaining parts taken from reference TRBV30 and TRBJ2-5, reads SQTIHQWPATLVQPVGSPLSLECTVEGTSNPNLYWYRQAAGRGLQLLFYSVGIGQISSEVPQNLSASRPQDRQFILSSKKLLLSDSGFYLCAWGLDLGTQYFGPGTRLLVL.

This clonotype has more than one count but fewer than ten. This chain links TRBV20-1 with TRBJ2-7; D tentatively fits TRBD1 or TRBD2 (5 bases each). Germline loops: CDR1 DFQATT, CDR2 SNEGSKA (reference sequence). CDR3 size: 13 residues. Trimming left V 4 bases short and J 4 bases short, with 14 bases between. CDR3 region: CSATGTVGYEQYF. CDR3 coding DNA: TGCAGTGCTACCGGGACGGTTGGTTACGAGCAGTACTTC.

This clonotype has ten or more counts. The CDR3 sequence is CASRAQLNTEAFF. The CDR3 DNA sequence: TGTGCCAGCCGAGCACAGCTGAACACTGAAGCTTTCTTT. The chain is built from TRBV12-3 or TRBV12-4 and TRBJ1-1, with D unresolved. The CDR3 runs to 13 residues. Trimming pared 8 bases from V and 0 bases from J, leaving 10 bases between.

This chain uses TRBV4-3 with TRBJ2-3, with D possibly being TRBD1 (6 bases). The ends were cut back, 6 bases at V and 3 bases at J, with 16 bases in the middle. Germline V gives CDR1 LGHNA, CDR2 YSLEER. This CDR3 is built from 15 residues. For the CDR3, the DNA is TGCGCCAGCAGTTTGGGGGCAGGGGTTACAGATACGCAGTATTTT. This sequence encodes CASSLGAGVTDTQYF.